Below, 2 T cell receptor beta chains from the same sample are listed, as sequenced in a study of cytomegalovirus exposure and HLA in healthy donors. Primers: 60 Vbeta forward and 13 Jbeta reverse. Assay: immunoSEQ multiplex PCR; the TCRdb copy retains only in-frame clones and omits some. The sample has 150,000 to 180,000 clones; around 80% are singletons. The sequencing sample was made of PBMCs. The receptor source for this set is a man aged 25 to 40 in good health and CMV-seropositive.

This clone was seen a few times. This chain joins TRBV7-8 and TRBJ2-5, with TRBD1 matching 10 bases. In germline, CDR1 is SGHVS, CDR2 FQNEAQ. The CDR3 covers 17 residues. The ends lost 1 base at V and 5 bases at J; junction bases unmatched: 10. DNA for the CDR3: TGTGCCAGCAGCTTAGATGCGACAGGGGGCCCTCAGGAGACCCAGTACTTC. The encoded protein is CASSLDATGGPQETQYF.

This chain connects TRBV27 to TRBJ2-4; D is perhaps TRBD1 (5 bases). Trimming stripped 0 bases from V and 8 bases from J, with 14 bases between. Per germline, CDR1 MNHEY and CDR2 SMNVEV (reference sequence). The CDR3 has 15 amino acids. The CDR3 here is CASSLSSGAVYIQYF. The CDR3 DNA follows: TGTGCCAGCAGTTTATCATCTGGGGCGGTTTACATTCAGTACTTC.